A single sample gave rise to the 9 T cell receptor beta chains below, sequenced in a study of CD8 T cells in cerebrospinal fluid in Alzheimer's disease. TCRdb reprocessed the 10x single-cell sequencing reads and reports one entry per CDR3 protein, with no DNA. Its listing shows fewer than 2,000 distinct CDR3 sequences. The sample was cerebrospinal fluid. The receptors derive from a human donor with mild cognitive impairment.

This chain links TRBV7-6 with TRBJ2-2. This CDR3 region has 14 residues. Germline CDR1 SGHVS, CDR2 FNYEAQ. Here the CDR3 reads CASSLGQDIGELFF.

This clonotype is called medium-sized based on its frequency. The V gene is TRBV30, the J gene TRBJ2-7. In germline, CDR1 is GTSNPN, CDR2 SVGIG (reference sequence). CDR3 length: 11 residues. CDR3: CAWSHSYEQYF.

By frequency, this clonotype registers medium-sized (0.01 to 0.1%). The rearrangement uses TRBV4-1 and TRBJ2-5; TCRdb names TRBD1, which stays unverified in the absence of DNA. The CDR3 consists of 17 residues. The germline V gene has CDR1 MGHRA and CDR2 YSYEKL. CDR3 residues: CASSQLPPDGGRETQYF.

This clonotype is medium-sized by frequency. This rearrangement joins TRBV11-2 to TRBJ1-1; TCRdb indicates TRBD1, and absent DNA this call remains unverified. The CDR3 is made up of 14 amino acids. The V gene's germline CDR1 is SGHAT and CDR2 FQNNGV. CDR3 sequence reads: CASSRQSMNTEAFF.

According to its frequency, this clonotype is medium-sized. The CDR3 is CASSTRAGRTEAFF. J is TRBJ1-1 and V is TRBV19. Germline V CDR1 and CDR2: LNHDA, SQIVND (reference sequence). The CDR3 is 14 residues long.

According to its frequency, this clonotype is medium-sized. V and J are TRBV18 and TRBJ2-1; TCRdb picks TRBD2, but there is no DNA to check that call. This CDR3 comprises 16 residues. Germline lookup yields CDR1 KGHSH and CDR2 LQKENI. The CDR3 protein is CASSPGLAGGPVEQFF.

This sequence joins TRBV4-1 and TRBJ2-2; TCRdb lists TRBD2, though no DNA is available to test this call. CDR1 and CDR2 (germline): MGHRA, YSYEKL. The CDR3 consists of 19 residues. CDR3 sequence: CASSQEWDSGRVNTGELFF.

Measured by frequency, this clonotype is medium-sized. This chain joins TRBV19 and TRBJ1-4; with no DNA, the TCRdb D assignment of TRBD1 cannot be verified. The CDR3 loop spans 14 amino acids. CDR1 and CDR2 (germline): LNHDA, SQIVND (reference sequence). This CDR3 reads CASSSRTGREKLFF.

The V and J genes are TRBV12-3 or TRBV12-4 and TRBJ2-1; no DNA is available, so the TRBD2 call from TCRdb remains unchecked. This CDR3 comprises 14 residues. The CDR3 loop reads CASSGLAGGLEQFF.